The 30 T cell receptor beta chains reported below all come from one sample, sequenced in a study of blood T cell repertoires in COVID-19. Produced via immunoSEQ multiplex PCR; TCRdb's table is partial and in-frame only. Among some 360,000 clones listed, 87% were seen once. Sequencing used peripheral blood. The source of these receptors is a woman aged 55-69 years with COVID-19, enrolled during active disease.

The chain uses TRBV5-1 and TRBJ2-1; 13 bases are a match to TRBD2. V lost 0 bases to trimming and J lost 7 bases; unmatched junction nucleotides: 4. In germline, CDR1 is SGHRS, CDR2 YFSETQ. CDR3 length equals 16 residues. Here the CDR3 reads CASSLETSGGRNEQFF. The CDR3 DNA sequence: TGCGCCAGCAGCTTGGAGACTAGCGGGGGGAGGAATGAGCAGTTCTTC.

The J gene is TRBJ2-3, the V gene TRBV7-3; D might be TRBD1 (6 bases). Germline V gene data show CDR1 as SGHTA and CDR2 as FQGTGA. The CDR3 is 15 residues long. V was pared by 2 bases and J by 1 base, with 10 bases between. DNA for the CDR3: TGTGCCAGCAGCTTAGTTGGGGGCGGCACAGATACGCAGTATTTT. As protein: CASSLVGGGTDTQYF.

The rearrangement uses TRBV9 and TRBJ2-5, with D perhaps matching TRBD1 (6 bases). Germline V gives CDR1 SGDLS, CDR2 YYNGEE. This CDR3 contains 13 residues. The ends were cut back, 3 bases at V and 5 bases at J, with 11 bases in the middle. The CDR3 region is CASSAQGGETQYF. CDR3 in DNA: TGTGCCAGCAGCGCACAGGGTGGTGAGACCCAGTACTTC.

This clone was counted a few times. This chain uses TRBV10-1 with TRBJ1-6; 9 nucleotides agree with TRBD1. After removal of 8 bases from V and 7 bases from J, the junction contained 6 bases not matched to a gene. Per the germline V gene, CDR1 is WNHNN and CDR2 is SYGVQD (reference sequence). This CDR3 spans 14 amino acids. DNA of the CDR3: TGCGCCAGCTCACCGGGACAGGGAAATTCACCCCTCCACTTT. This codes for CASSPGQGNSPLHF.

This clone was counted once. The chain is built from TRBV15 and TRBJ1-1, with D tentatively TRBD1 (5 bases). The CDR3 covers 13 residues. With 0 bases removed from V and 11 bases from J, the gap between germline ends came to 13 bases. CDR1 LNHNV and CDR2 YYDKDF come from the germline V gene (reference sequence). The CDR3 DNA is TGTGCCACCAGCAGAGATCGCCAGGGAACGGCTTTCTTT. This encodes CATSRDRQGTAFF.

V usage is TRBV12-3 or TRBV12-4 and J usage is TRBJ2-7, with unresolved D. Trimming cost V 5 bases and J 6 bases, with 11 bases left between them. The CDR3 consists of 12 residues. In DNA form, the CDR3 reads TGTGCCAGCAGTCAAAGTTTCGGCGAGCAGTACTTC. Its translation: CASSQSFGEQYF.

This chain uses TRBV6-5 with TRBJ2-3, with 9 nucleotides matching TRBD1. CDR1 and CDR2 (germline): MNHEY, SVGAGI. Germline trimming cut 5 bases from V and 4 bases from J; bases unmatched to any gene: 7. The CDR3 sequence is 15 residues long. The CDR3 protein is CASSIQGASPDTQYF. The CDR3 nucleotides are TGTGCCAGCAGTATACAGGGGGCGAGCCCAGATACGCAGTATTTT.

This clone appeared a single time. The CDR3 loop is CASSLDRVAEAFF. The CDR3 nucleotides read TGTGCCAGCAGCCTCGACAGGGTGGCTGAAGCTTTCTTT. The V call is TRBV7-2, the J call TRBJ1-1; 7 nucleotides agree with TRBD1. Germline CDR1 is SGHTA and CDR2 is FQGNSA. The CDR3 runs 13 residues. V shed 5 bases and J 6 bases; nucleotides not matched to a gene: 6.

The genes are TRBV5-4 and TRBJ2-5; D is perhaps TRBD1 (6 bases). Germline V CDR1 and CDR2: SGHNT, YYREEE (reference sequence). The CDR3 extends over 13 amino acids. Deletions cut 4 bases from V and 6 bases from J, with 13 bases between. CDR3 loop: CASSLAGVKTQYF. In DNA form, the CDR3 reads TGTGCCAGCAGCCTGGCAGGGGTGAAGACCCAGTACTTC.

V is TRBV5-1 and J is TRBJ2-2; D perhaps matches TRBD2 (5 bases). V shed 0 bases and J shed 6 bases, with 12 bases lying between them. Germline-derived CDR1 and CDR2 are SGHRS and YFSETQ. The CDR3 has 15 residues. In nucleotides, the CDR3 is TGCGCCAGCAGCTTGGAGTTGTCGGGGTCCGGGGAGCTGTTTTTT. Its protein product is CASSLELSGSGELFF.

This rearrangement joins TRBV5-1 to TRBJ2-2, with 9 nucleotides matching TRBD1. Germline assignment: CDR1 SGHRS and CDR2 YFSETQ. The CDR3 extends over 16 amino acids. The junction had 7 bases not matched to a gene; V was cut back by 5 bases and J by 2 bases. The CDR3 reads CASSQNRGQNTGELFF. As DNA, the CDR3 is TGCGCCAGCAGTCAAAACAGGGGGCAAAACACCGGGGAGCTGTTTTTT.

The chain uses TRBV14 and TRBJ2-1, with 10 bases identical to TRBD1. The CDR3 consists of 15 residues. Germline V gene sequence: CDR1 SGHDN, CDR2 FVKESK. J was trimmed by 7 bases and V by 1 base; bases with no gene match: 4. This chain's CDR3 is CASSQVWTGGNEQFF. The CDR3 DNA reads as TGTGCCAGCAGCCAAGTATGGACAGGGGGTAATGAGCAGTTCTTC. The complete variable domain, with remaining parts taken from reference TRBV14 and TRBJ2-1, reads EAGVTQFPSHSVIEKGQTVTLRCDPISGHDNLYWYRRVMGKEIKFLLHFVKESKQDESGMPNNRFLAERTGGTYSTLKVQPAELEDSGVYFCASSQVWTGGNEQFFGPGTRLTVL.

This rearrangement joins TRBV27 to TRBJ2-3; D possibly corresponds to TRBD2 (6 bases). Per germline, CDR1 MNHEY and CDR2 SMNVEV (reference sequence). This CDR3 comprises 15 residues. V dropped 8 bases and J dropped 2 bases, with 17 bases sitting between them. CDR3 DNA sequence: TGTGCCAGCGCCGGCGGTTGGGGGGACACAGATACGCAGTATTTT. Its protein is CASAGGWGDTDTQYF.

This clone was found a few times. CDR3 in DNA: TGTGCCAGCACCGGGGGGCGACAGCCCCAGCATTTT. Residues: CASTGGRQPQHF. The chain employs TRBV28 and TRBJ1-5; D may be TRBD1 (6 bases). The CDR3 sequence is 12 residues long. The germline gives CDR1 MDHEN, CDR2 SYDVKM. V was trimmed by 7 bases and J by 7 bases, leaving 11 bases between them.

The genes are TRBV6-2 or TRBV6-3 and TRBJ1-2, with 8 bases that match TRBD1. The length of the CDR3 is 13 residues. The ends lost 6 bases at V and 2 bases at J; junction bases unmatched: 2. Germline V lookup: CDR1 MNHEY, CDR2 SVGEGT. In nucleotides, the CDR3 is TGTGCCAGCAGCGGACAGGGCAACTATGGCTACACCTTC. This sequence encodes CASSGQGNYGYTF.

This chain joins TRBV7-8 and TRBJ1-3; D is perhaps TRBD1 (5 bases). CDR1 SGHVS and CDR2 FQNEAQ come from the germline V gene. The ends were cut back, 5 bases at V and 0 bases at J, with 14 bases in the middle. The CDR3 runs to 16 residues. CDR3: CASSPTVRSSGNTIYF. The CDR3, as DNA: TGTGCCAGCAGCCCGACAGTTCGGAGCTCTGGAAACACCATATATTTT.

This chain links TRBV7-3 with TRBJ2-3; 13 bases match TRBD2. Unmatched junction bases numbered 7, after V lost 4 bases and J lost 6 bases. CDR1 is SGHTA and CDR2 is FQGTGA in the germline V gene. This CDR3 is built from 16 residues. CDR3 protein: CASSSPGTSGVDTQYF. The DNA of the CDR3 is TGTGCCAGCAGCTCCCCCGGGACTAGCGGGGTGGATACGCAGTATTTT.

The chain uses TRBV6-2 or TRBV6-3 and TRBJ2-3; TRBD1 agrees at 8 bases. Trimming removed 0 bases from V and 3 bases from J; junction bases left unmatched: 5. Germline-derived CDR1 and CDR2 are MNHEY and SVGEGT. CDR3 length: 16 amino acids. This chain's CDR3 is CASSYSRTGSTDTQYF. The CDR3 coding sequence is TGTGCCAGCAGTTACTCGCGGACAGGGAGTACAGATACGCAGTATTTT.

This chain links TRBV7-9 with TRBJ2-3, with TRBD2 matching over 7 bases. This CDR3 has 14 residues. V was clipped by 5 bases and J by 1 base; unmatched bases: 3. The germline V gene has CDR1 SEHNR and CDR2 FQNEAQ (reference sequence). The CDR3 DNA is TGTGCCAGCAGCCCTACTAGCGGCACAGATACGCAGTATTTT. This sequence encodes CASSPTSGTDTQYF.

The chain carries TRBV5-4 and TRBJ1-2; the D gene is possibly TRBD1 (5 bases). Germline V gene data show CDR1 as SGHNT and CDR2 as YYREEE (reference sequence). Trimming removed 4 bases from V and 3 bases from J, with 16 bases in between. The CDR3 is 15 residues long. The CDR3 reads CASSVYQGPHYGYTF. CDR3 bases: TGTGCCAGCAGCGTATATCAGGGTCCCCACTATGGCTACACCTTC.

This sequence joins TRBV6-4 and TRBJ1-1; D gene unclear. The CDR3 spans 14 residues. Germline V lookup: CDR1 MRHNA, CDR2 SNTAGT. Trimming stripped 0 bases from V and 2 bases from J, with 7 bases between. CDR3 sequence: CASSDSSRNTEAFF. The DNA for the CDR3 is TGTGCCAGCAGTGACTCGAGTCGAAACACTGAAGCTTTCTTT.

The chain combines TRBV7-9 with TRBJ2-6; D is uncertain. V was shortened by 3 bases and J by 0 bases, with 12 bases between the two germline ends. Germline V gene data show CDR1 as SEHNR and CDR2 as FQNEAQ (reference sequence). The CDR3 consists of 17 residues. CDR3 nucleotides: TGTGCCAGCAGCTTCACACAGACCCTCTCTGGGGCCAACGTCCTGACTTTC. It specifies CASSFTQTLSGANVLTF.

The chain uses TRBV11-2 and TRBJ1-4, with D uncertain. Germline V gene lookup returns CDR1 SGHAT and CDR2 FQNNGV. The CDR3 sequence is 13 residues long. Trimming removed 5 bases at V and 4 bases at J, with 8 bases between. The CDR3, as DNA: TGTGCCAGCAGCCCTCGGGGTAATGAAAAACTGTTTTTT. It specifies CASSPRGNEKLFF. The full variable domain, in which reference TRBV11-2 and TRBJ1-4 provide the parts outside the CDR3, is EAGVAQSPRYKIIEKRQSVAFWCNPISGHATLYWYQQILGQGPKLLIQFQNNGVVDDSQLPKDRFSAERLKGVDSTLKIQPAKLEDSAVYLCASSPRGNEKLFFGSGTQLSVL.

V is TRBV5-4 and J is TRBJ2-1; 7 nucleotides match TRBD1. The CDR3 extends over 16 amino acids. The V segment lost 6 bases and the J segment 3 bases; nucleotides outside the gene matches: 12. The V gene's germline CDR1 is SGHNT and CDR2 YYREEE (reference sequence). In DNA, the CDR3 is TGTGCCAGCACCCCAGGGGGTGGGAACTACTACAATGAGCAGTTCTTC. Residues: CASTPGGGNYYNEQFF.

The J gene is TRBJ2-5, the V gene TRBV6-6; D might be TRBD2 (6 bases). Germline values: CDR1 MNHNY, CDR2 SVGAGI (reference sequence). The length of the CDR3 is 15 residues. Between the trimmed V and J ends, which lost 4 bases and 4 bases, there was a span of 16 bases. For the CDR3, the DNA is TGTGCCAGCAGTTTAGGGCGGGGACTGGTAGAGACCCAGTACTTC. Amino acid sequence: CASSLGRGLVETQYF.

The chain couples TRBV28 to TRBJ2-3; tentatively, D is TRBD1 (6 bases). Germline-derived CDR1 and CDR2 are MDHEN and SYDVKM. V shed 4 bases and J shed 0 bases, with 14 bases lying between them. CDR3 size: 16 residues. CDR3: CASSSANRVSTDTQYF. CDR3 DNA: TGTGCCAGCAGTTCGGCCAACAGGGTCAGCACAGATACGCAGTATTTT. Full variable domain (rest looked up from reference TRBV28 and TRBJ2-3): DVKVTQSSRYLVKRTGEKVFLECVQDMDHENMFWYRQDPGLGLRLIYFSYDVKMKEKGDIPEGYSVSREKKERFSLILESASTNQTSMYLCASSSANRVSTDTQYFGPGTRLTVL.

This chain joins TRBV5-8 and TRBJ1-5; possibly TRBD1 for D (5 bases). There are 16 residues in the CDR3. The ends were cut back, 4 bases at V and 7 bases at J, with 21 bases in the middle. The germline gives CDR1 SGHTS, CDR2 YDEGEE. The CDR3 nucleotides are TGTGCCAGCAGCGTCGTTCTAGGAGTGGGGGGGCAGCCCCAGCATTTT. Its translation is CASSVVLGVGGQPQHF.

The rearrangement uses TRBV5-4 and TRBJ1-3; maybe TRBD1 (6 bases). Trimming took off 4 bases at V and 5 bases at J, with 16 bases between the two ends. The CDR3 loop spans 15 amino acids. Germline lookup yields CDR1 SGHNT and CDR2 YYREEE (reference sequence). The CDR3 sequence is CASSRQDRRRNTIYF. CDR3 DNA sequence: TGTGCCAGCAGCCGTCAAGACAGGCGGCGAAACACCATATATTTT.

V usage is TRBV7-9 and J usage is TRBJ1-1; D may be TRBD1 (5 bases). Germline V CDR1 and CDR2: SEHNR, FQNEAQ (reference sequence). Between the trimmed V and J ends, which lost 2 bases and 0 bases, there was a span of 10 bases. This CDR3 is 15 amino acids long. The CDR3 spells CASSLRPGLNTEAFF. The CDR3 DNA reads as TGTGCCAGCAGCTTACGCCCAGGGTTGAACACTGAAGCTTTCTTT.

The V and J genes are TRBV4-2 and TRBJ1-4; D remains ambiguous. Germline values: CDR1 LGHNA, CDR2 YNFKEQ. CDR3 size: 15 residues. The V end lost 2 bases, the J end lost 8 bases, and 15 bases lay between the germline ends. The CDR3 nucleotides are TGTGCCAGCAGCCAAAAGATGGCCGTGAGGGAAAAACTGTTTTTT. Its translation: CASSQKMAVREKLFF.